This TCR beta chain was obtained from a study of Graves' ophthalmopathy and Graves' hyperthyroidism. General study results and limits: Blood was where most expanded thyroid clonotypes above 0.001 frequency also turned up. Ophthalmopathy progression predictions by the model showed nearly 75% specificity and about 70% sensitivity.

This clonotype occurred many times. Its target is not known. V was shortened by 3 bases and J by 3 bases, with 15 bases between the two germline ends. Germline V gives CDR1 DFQATT, CDR2 SNEGSKA (reference sequence). The length of the CDR3 is 14 residues. Transcripts of RNA were the source for amplifying TCR beta CDR3 regions. First-round RT-PCR with HTBI primers preceded a second-round multiplex PCR. TCRdb ran MiXCR on the multiplex PCR reads and lists one entry per CDR3 protein. The table lists hundreds of thousands of distinct CDR3 sequences, 14% of them singletons, with approximately 9.8% in the top ten. Symptoms, serum thyroxine and TRAb, thyroid ultrasound, and orbital computed tomography formed the diagnostic basis.

The sequence was collected from a woman aged 25 to 39 with Graves' ophthalmopathy. The sample consisted of blood. V is TRBV20-1 and J is TRBJ2-7; D unclear. The CDR3 spells CSASGGESGYEQYF. The DNA for the CDR3 is TGCAGTGCTAGCGGTGGGGAATCGGGCTACGAGCAGTACTTC.